This T cell receptor beta chain was identified in a study of blood T cell repertoires in COVID-19 (dated by TCRdb to 2020 to 2021). Regarding the study in general: Samples covering the acute and convalescent phases of COVID-19 were provided by collaborators in the United States, Italy and Spain. A de-identified subject ID, COVID-19 status, age in years and sex were almost always included in the sample metadata. The material from the prospective study consisted of cDNA or gDNA derived from T cells, B-cell-depleted T cells, or PBMCs. Where HLA class I and class II types were available, the types were taken from metadata supplied by the sample provider, not from assay-based typing. A freely available public database, intended as a resource for researchers studying the immune response to SARS-CoV-2, is where the repertoires were released. Samples were obtained from the ongoing ImmuneRACE study (first 160 participants) and from approximately 1,200 subjects provided by 6 global collaborators. Subjects who had been exposed to COVID-19, were actively infected with it, or had recovered from it provided the deeply sampled blood TCRbeta repertoires that made up the dataset.

TCRbeta CDR3 regions were amplified from genomic DNA using the immunoSEQ Assay, a bias-controlled multiplex PCR. In the source study's methods: The number of nucleated cells in each sample was estimated from the amplification of reference gene primers within the assay. To quantify the absolute abundance of each unique TCRbeta CDR3 rearrangement, sequence reads were collapsed and filtered. Productive Simpson clonality was computed per sample as the square root of Simpson's diversity index over productive rearrangements. What TCRdb holds here is the immuneACCESS table cut down to in-frame rearrangements. Part of the clones is not present; checked against another copy, under half of the missing clones reflect an unresolved V gene, and the others are unexplained. Clonal size and the V and J genes are those of that table, whereas D and trimming came from the DNA. In this sample the table shows roughly 120,000 clones, around nine tenths of which occur a single time. The ten largest clonotypes hold about 4.6% of the sample.

At one collaborating source in Seattle, patients were enrolled during active infection and were followed longitudinally through the course of disease. Collaborating institutions collected whole blood in K2EDTA tubes following their own protocols. For TCRbeta analysis, collaborators shipped samples in one of three forms: frozen whole blood, isolated PBMCs, or DNA extracted from either of those sample types. As regards this clone: What this receptor recognizes is not known. No base quality values were provided; no much bigger clone lies one nucleotide off.

Overall study results and their limits: Clinical and demographic metadata were provided uncurated, with the amount varying by source and participant.

Per the germline V gene (reference sequence), SEHNR is the CDR1 and FQNEAQ is the CDR2. The V and J ends are trimmed by 5 bases and 6 bases, leaving 13 bases between them. Its CDR3 holds 14 amino acids, cysteine through phenylalanine. The kept DNA is CDR3 alone, 42 bases in frame from the first base. Rearrangement joined TRBV7-9 to TRBJ2-2; perhaps TRBD1 is the D gene, with 5 bases matching. The sample taken for sequencing was peripheral blood. The receptor comes from a man between 60 and 75 years old with COVID-19, enrolled during active disease. The CDR3 here reads CASSQGGQSGELFF. The nucleotides read TGTGCCAGCAGCCAGGGTGGGCAGTCCGGGGAGCTGTTTTTT.